What follows is one T cell receptor beta chain and its context. The clone's antigen remains unknown. No much larger clone is present one base from it, and per-base qualities are unavailable. This sample stems from a study of cytomegalovirus exposure and HLA in healthy donors (dated by TCRdb to the late 2010s). For the wider study: In an earlier analysis of roughly 500 of the donors, roughly 300 Gb of sequence data and about 110 million unique TCR beta sequences from roughly 190 million T cells were reported. An early release that covered 500 to 800 HLA-typed donors contained approximately 300 gigabases of sequencing data and about 93 million unique TCR sequences. The genetic ancestry cluster associated with self-reported Caucasian donors included roughly 84% of the roughly 400 genotyped donors. The study aimed to test whether signatures of past pathogen exposure could be identified by cataloging public T cell receptors. The study profiled the T cell repertoires of under 850 subjects by immunosequencing and related them to cytomegalovirus serostatus. Besides the first cohort of around 700 subjects, a separate validation cohort made up of some 110 different subjects was used. To predict cytomegalovirus infection status, the study brought together high-throughput TCR immunosequencing, statistical association of individual TCRs with disease status, and machine learning. In a later analysis, previously published TCR beta repertoires from fewer than 750 donors were re-analyzed and high-resolution HLA genotyping was added so that TCR occurrence patterns could be studied. The later analysis used no new phenotypic data to find candidate immune exposures, relying instead on TCR beta sequences and their occurrence across donors. An earlier analysis of approximately 640 of the donors applied high-throughput TCR beta sequencing to assess whether each TCR beta V gene segment acted as functional or pseudogenic. Donor age, sex, ethnicity and CMV serostatus were collected together with the repertoire data. Genome-wide SNP genotypes for about 60% of the roughly 700 donors were used in a later genetic analysis, which treated that subset as a discovery cohort. Every repertoire in the discovery cohort had been generated on one and the same sequencing platform. Class I and class II HLA loci were covered by the typing at four-digit resolution. Typing coverage differed by locus: A, B, C, DRB1 and DQB1 were typed in about 629-640 donors, DQA1 in 500 to 550, DPA1 in 600 to 610, and DPB1 in just under 480. About 5 DR-DQ haplotypes were handled as single units for association and clustering, since linkage in the cohort was strong. Across approximately 400 genotyped donors of the cohort, an average of approximately 200,000 unique TCR beta nucleotide sequences per donor were sequenced, and approximately 17% of those sequences were non-productive.

The cohort consisted of hundreds of healthy bone marrow donors. At the time of sampling, all cohort members were nominally healthy, though unrecorded immune exposures were likely present. The donor was CMV seropositive and was included in the group of 300 or so seropositive cohort members. A peripheral blood sample was collected from each donor, and TCR beta sequencing was performed on peripheral blood mononuclear cells. Genomic DNA was extracted from the blood cell samples with the Qiagen DNeasy Blood Extraction Kit. Study-wide findings and limitations: In vitro tests confirmed that three of the cytomegalovirus-associated TCR beta chains recognize cytomegalovirus antigens. In a later analysis, HLA-associated TCR beta chains showed more clonal expansion and lower generation probabilities than non-associated chains that were equally common. Presence/absence analyses assumed roughly uniform sequencing depth across donors, an assumption that may not hold. The study gave a list of over 150 TCR beta chains associated with cytomegalovirus. According to a later genetic analysis, donors in an Asian-associated ancestry cluster had fewer N-insertions in productive TCRs than the approximately 650-donor mean. A later analysis associated about 18,000 TCR beta sequences with specific HLA alleles at a false discovery rate of 0.05. Most CMV-associated TCR beta chains appeared to be HLA-restricted in a later analysis, and the HLA associations seemed to be driven largely by CMV exposure. A cluster of highly shared sequence variants was judged likely to be a technical artifact of the sequencing pipeline. V-gene and J-gene trimming of TCR beta chains was associated with a missense DCLRE1C variant in a later genetic analysis, and the association was replicated in an independent cohort. A further reported finding was that TCR beta sequences accurately predicted the HLA-A and HLA-B alleles for most subjects in the first cohort. Because counts were too low, 15 or so rarely observed V segments, including chromosome 9 orphons, were excluded from the earlier analysis of 587 of the donors. A later analysis reported that several top co-occurrence clusters appeared linked to parvovirus B19, influenza, CMV and Epstein-Barr virus. The 87-base-pair reads could not distinguish some IMGT-functional V segments, including TRBV6-2 and TRBV6-3, so those segments were excluded. For the cohort, immune exposure information was limited to CMV serostatus. When HLA alleles, especially DR and DQ, strongly co-occurred, attributing TCR associations to individual alleles was difficult. The classifier was reported to diagnose cytomegalovirus status with high specificity and sensitivity in both the original and validation cohorts. Because HLA typing was missing for some donors at each locus, association tests included only the typed subset. In a later analysis, TCR association rates were found to vary across HLA loci, with the most associated TCRs seen for DRB1 alleles and the fewest for HLA-C alleles. According to the authors, the approach could potentially be generalized to other disease states and immunological phenotypes. In an earlier analysis of approximately 590 of the donors, most TCR beta V segments appeared in productive rearrangements about 90% or about 30% of the time, broadly matching IMGT annotations. Correlated functional status among segregating V segments might be attributable to linkage disequilibrium, but an unknown experimental factor could not be ruled out. This cohort had only TCR beta chains sequenced, and the lack of alpha or paired-chain data limited which features could be detected. While some public TCRs were present in many individuals, most TCR sequences turned up only very rarely across donors.

The CDR3 goes from the cysteine to the phenylalanine over 14 residues. The CDR3 DNA has 42 bases and is translated from base 1. Trimming removed 2 bases from V and 8 bases from J, leaving 15 bases between the germline ends. Taken from the germline V gene, the CDR1 and CDR2 loops are MNHEY and SVGAGI. Libraries came from the immunoSEQ multiplex PCR assay. For the multiplex PCR, a mixture combining 60 forward primers for TCR Vbeta segments and 13 reverse primers for TCR Jbeta segments was used. A multiplex PCR assay on genomic DNA amplified the CDR3 region of rearranged TCR beta genes. The Illumina HiSeq System was used to sequence the amplified TCR beta libraries as 87-base-pair reads. Per the source publication's procedure: In a later analysis, tens of millions of unique TCR beta chains were counted across the 500 to 850 repertoires, and roughly 11 million of these chains were shared by at least two donors. A nearest-neighbor algorithm error-corrected the raw reads and collapsed the reads into unique sequences, merging closely related sequences to remove PCR and sequencing errors. V, D and J gene segments were assigned by aligning CDR3 sequences to IMGT reference sequences. For a sequence to be retained, at least a six-nucleotide match to both a V gene segment and a J gene segment was required. Rearrangements were classified as productive when the CDR3 lacked stop codons and remained in frame with V and J, and all other rearrangements were classified as non-productive. CDR3 was defined according to IMGT convention as the region running from the second conserved V-encoded cysteine to the conserved J-encoded phenylalanine. Sequences without an unambiguous match to a single V gene segment were excluded from the earlier analysis of about 600 of the donors. In an earlier analysis of more than 500 of the donors, a V segment was called functional when productive rearrangements were above 56.7%, and segregating when the standard deviation between donors exceeded 5%. To diagnose cytomegalovirus status from the catalog of TCR beta chain sequences, a statistical classification framework was built. In a later analysis, V and J genes were assigned by comparing TCR nucleotide sequences against IMGT/GENE-DB human TR gene sequences. A later analysis assigned CDR3 sequences and most-parsimonious VDJ recombination scenarios with the TCRdist pipeline. In a later analysis, every TCR beta chain was defined by the combination of its CDR3 amino acid sequence and its V-gene family, and reads without a unique V-gene family were dropped. A later analysis removed 592 highly shared, low-generation-probability nucleotide sequences to deal with suspected cross-contamination and a sequencing artifact. A later analysis calculated a clonal expansion index for each public chain from normalized within-repertoire ranks of inferred template counts. In a later analysis, generation probabilities were computed with a VDJ recombination model fitted to out-of-frame rearrangements, and the resulting probabilities were checked against IGoR. Hypergeometric tests were used in a later analysis to score TCR-TCR, TCR-HLA and TCR-CMV co-occurrence, with a repertoire-size bias correction applied to the TCR pairs. To estimate false discovery rates, a later analysis permuted the HLA or CMV assignments 20 times. In a later analysis, co-occurring TCRs were grouped with DBSCAN, and TCRdist sequence similarity was added when clustering was performed within HLA-allele-positive subsets. Repertoires with fewer than 30,000 or more than 120,000 public chains, plus five repertoires with anomalous nucleotide sharing, were excluded from co-occurrence clustering. TCRdb holds this immuneACCESS table with in-frame rearrangements only. Some clones are missing; in checked studies, unresolved V genes explain under half, and the rest has no known cause. The V and J calls and the clone size are those of that table, but D and trimming were determined from the DNA. For this sample there are some 100,000 clones; more than 70% appear just once. The ten most abundant clones make up about 16% of the sample.

The sequence was collected from a man in his forties or fifties in good health and CMV-seropositive. Specimen: PBMCs. Recombination linked TRBV6-5 to TRBJ1-2, and possibly TRBD1, on 6 matching bases. This receptor has the CDR3 CASSYEGGARGYTF. The base sequence is TGTGCCAGCAGTTACGAAGGGGGGGCGCGGGGCTACACCTTC.